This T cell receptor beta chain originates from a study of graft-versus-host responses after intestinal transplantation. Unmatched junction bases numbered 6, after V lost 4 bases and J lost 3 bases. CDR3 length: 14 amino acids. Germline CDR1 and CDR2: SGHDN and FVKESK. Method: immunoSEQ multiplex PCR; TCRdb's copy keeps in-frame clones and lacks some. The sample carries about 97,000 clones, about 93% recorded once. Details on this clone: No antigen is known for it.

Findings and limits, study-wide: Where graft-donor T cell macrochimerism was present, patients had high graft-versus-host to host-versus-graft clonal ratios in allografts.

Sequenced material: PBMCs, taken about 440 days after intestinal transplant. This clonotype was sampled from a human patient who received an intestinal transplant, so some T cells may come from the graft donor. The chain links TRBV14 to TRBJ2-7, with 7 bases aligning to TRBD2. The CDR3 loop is CASSPWTSIYEQYF. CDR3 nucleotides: TGTGCCAGCAGCCCTTGGACTAGTATCTACGAGCAGTACTTC.